Detailed here is one T cell receptor (beta chain). The record originates from a study of blood T cell repertoires in COVID-19. About the study: From the United States, Italy and Spain came samples of acute and convalescent COVID-19. From T cells, B-cell-depleted T cells, or PBMCs came the material, which was cDNA or gDNA.

The CDR3 is 15 amino acids. The V gene's germline CDR1 is KGHSH and CDR2 LQKENI. Trimming cost V 5 bases and J 0 bases, with 11 bases left between them. Original methodology: Nucleated cell number was recorded as an estimate derived from reference gene primer amplification. Profiling relied on immunoSEQ multiplex PCR, and the TCRdb table lists in-frame clones only, not all of them. Clonal size and the V and J genes are those of that table, whereas D and trimming came from the DNA. The sample lists tens of thousands of clones, roughly 87% occurring once. The sample comprised peripheral blood. This sequence was found in a woman aged 55 to 70 with acute or convalescent COVID-19. The V and J genes are TRBV18 and TRBJ1-3; D is uncertain. In DNA form, the CDR3 reads TGTGCCAGCTCAGCCGCGTCGAACTCTGGAAACACCATATATTTT. It yields the protein CASSAASNSGNTIYF.